The next 27 T cell receptor beta chains were all read from a single sample in a study of preoperative IRX-2 immunotherapy in early breast cancer. The table came from immunoSEQ multiplex PCR; TCRdb's copy has only in-frame clones and leaves some out. The sample shows over 25,000 clones, 81% of them seen only once. Treatment of the sample: preoperative locoregional IRX-2 cytokine immunotherapy. The sequencing here drew on lymph node tissue, taken after IRX-2 immunotherapy. Source of these receptors: a human donor with breast cancer.

The genes are TRBV28 and TRBJ1-2; TRBD1 might be the D (5 bases). The germline V and J ends were trimmed by 5 bases and 4 bases, with 17 bases remaining between them. Germline loops: CDR1 MDHEN, CDR2 SYDVKM. The length of the CDR3 is 15 residues. In DNA, the CDR3 is TGTGCCAGCAGTCCTCCGGGGGGATTTAGCTATGGCTACACCTTC. It is translated as CASSPPGGFSYGYTF.

The V call is TRBV4-1, the J call TRBJ1-6; D not certain. CDR1 and CDR2 (germline): MGHRA, YSYEKL. Trimming cost V 0 bases and J 1 base, with 13 bases left between them. The CDR3 extends over 18 amino acids. The CDR3 protein is CASSQEVAAGSYNSPLHF. Written as DNA, the CDR3 is TGCGCCAGCAGCCAAGAGGTGGCCGCCGGGTCCTATAATTCACCCCTCCACTTT.

This chain links TRBV28 with TRBJ2-7; D gene uncertain. Deletions cut 3 bases from V and 1 base from J, with 10 bases between. The germline gives CDR1 MDHEN, CDR2 SYDVKM. The CDR3 is 14 amino acids. The CDR3 DNA reads TGTGCCAGCAGTTTTCCGGGCGGATCCTACGAGCAGTACGTC. This encodes CASSFPGGSYEQYV.

This sequence joins TRBV19 and TRBJ1-1; 9 positions agree with TRBD1. Trimming at V came to 9 bases and at J to 3 bases, leaving 5 bases not matched to a gene. The CDR3 is 13 amino acids. Germline-derived CDR1 and CDR2 are LNHDA and SQIVND (reference sequence). The CDR3 region has the DNA TGTGCCAGCCACCGGACAGGGGACACTGAAGCTTTCTTT. Its translation is CASHRTGDTEAFF.

The chain carries TRBV28 and TRBJ1-1; tentatively, D is TRBD1 (5 bases). V lost 1 base and J 9 bases, leaving 12 bases between the germline ends. There are 13 residues in the CDR3. In germline, CDR1 is MDHEN, CDR2 SYDVKM. The CDR3 is CASSLSRDGKAFF. The CDR3 DNA reads as TGTGCCAGCAGTTTATCCCGGGACGGAAAAGCTTTCTTT. The entire variable domain, with the rest obtained from reference TRBV28 and TRBJ1-1, is as follows: DVKVTQSSRYLVKRTGEKVFLECVQDMDHENMFWYRQDPGLGLRLIYFSYDVKMKEKGDIPEGYSVSREKKERFSLILESASTNQTSMYLCASSLSRDGKAFFGQGTRLTVV.

The genes are TRBV6-8 and TRBJ2-2; 8 nucleotides line up with TRBD2. The germline V gene encodes CDR1 MNHGY and CDR2 SAAAGT. The CDR3 is 16 amino acids. The ends lost 2 bases at V and 6 bases at J; junction bases unmatched: 8. The CDR3 loop is CASSYIRAGGPGELFF. CDR3 nucleotides: TGTGCCAGCAGTTACATTCGGGCGGGGGGCCCCGGGGAGCTGTTTTTT.

The V call is TRBV18, the J call TRBJ1-2; 9 bases map to TRBD1. CDR3 length equals 14 residues. The germline V gene encodes CDR1 KGHSH and CDR2 LQKENI. J gave up 4 bases and V 4 bases, and 4 bases lay outside the gene matches. The CDR3 DNA reads as TGTGCCAGCTCACTCCGGGACAGGGTCTATGGCTACACCTTC. Translation: CASSLRDRVYGYTF.

The gene calls are TRBV19 and TRBJ2-3; D is ambiguous. The CDR3 consists of 14 residues. V was trimmed by 4 bases and J by 2 bases, leaving 10 bases between them. Germline assignment: CDR1 LNHDA and CDR2 SQIVND (reference sequence). The CDR3 protein is CASSTGPYTDTQYF. DNA for the CDR3: TGTGCCAGTAGTACCGGACCCTACACAGATACGCAGTATTTT.

This chain uses TRBV19 with TRBJ2-5, with 16 bases lining up with TRBD2. The V and J ends lost 6 bases and 5 bases, in that order; junction bases with no gene match: 9. There are 17 residues in the CDR3. Germline CDR1 and CDR2: LNHDA and SQIVND (reference sequence). This CDR3 is CASSRGTSGGAKETQYF. CDR3 bases: TGTGCCAGTAGCCGAGGGACTAGCGGGGGGGCGAAGGAGACCCAGTACTTC.

The chain has TRBV7-2 and TRBJ2-7, with D perhaps matching TRBD2 (5 bases). Germline CDR1 is SGHTA and CDR2 is FQGNSA. V was clipped by 3 bases and J by 2 bases, with 8 bases between them. This CDR3 has 13 amino acids. This CDR3 is CASSFGETYEQYV. As DNA, the CDR3 is TGTGCCAGCAGCTTCGGGGAAACCTACGAGCAGTACGTC.

The V and J genes are TRBV19 and TRBJ1-5; 9 nucleotides match TRBD1. The CDR3 extends over 15 amino acids. V was pared by 7 bases and J by 0 bases, with 4 bases of the junction left unmatched. Germline loops: CDR1 LNHDA, CDR2 SQIVND (reference sequence). The CDR3 coding sequence is TGTGCCAGTAAAGGGACAGGGAATAGCAATCAGCCCCAGCATTTT. The encoded protein is CASKGTGNSNQPQHF.

The genes are TRBV18 and TRBJ2-7, with D tentatively TRBD2 (7 bases). Trimming stripped 3 bases from V and 0 bases from J, with 15 bases between. Germline loops: CDR1 KGHSH, CDR2 LQKENI. This CDR3 is 16 amino acids long. For the CDR3, the DNA is TGTGCCAGCTCACCTCGAGGCGGGGGCTTCTCCTACGAGCAGTACTTC. It yields the protein CASSPRGGGFSYEQYF.

The V gene is TRBV6-8, the J gene TRBJ2-1; D unclear. Trimming left V 5 bases short and J 0 bases short, with 11 bases between. This CDR3 is built from 15 residues. CDR1 is MNHGY, CDR2 SAAAGT, per germline. The CDR3 nucleotides are TGTGCCAGCAGTGGGCCGGCGAGCTCCTACAATGAGCAGTTCTTC. This sequence encodes CASSGPASSYNEQFF.

This clone was picked up one time. The chain couples TRBV6-8 to TRBJ1-3; perhaps TRBD1 as D (6 bases). The germline V gene encodes CDR1 MNHGY and CDR2 SAAAGT. V was pared by 6 bases and J by 0 bases, with 15 bases between. This CDR3 is 16 amino acids long. Written as DNA, the CDR3 is TGTGCCAGCAGACCCTCAGGGGTTCACTCTGGAAACACCATATATTTT. This sequence encodes CASRPSGVHSGNTIYF.

This chain uses TRBV6-8 with TRBJ2-1, with D tentatively TRBD2 (6 bases). Per germline, CDR1 MNHGY and CDR2 SAAAGT. The germline V and J ends were trimmed by 6 bases and 0 bases, with 9 bases remaining between them. This CDR3 has 14 residues. CDR3 loop: CASRRDSSYNEQFF. CDR3 coding DNA: TGTGCCAGCAGGCGGGATAGCTCCTACAATGAGCAGTTCTTC.

The chain recombines TRBV7-6 with TRBJ2-1; D not resolved. CDR3 size: 15 residues. Trimming cost V 5 bases and J 4 bases, with 15 bases left between them. Germline V gene sequence: CDR1 SGHVS, CDR2 FNYEAQ. The CDR3 loop reads CASSLVASEYNEQFF. The CDR3 nucleotides read TGTGCCAGCAGCCTCGTTGCGTCGGAGTACAATGAGCAGTTCTTC.

V and J are TRBV12-5 and TRBJ2-7; D gene ambiguous. The germline gives CDR1 LGHNT, CDR2 FRNRAP. This CDR3 spans 14 amino acids. CDR3 bases: TGTGCCAGCGTATACAAGAAGGGCTCCTACGAGCAGTACTTC. Translated, it gives CASVYKKGSYEQYF.

This chain uses TRBV6-7 with TRBJ1-1; D remains unclear. TRBV6-7 is known as an ORF, though its function is uncertain. The CDR3 covers 14 residues. V gave up 0 bases and J gave up 3 bases, with 8 bases separating them. CDR3 residues: CASSYSGSDTEAFF. The CDR3 nucleotides read TGTGCCAGCAGTTACTCCGGTAGTGACACTGAAGCTTTCTTT.

The rearrangement uses TRBV6-8 and TRBJ2-7, with 9 bases identical to TRBD2. The CDR3 sequence is 16 residues long. Trimming cost V 0 bases and J 3 bases; bases outside gene matches: 6. Germline CDR1 MNHGY, CDR2 SAAAGT. CDR3: CASSYSLSGGVYEQYF. CDR3 in DNA: TGTGCCAGCAGTTACTCCCTTAGCGGGGGCGTCTACGAGCAGTACTTC.

The CDR3 region is CASSLSTGDYEQYV. CDR3 nucleotide sequence: TGTGCCAGCAGTTTATCGACAGGGGACTACGAGCAGTACGTC. The J gene is TRBJ2-7, the V gene TRBV28, with 8 bases lining up with TRBD1. Germline V lookup: CDR1 MDHEN, CDR2 SYDVKM. The CDR3 contains 14 residues. The J segment lost 3 bases and the V segment lost 1 base, leaving 2 bases of the junction unmatched.

This clone was seen once. This chain links TRBV9 with TRBJ1-4; a possible D gene is TRBD1 (5 bases). Germline V CDR1 and CDR2: SGDLS, YYNGEE. The CDR3 has 14 residues. V gave up 6 bases and J gave up 3 bases, with 12 bases separating them. CDR3 sequence: CASIRGEANEKLFF. The CDR3 region has the DNA TGTGCCAGCATACGGGGCGAGGCTAATGAAAAACTGTTTTTT.

The chain couples TRBV7-7 to TRBJ2-2, with TRBD2 identical over 9 bases. The CDR3 is 16 residues long. The germline V gene has CDR1 SSHAT and CDR2 FNYEAQ (reference sequence). V shed 1 base, J shed 4 bases, and the junction held 4 bases outside the gene matches. The CDR3 here is CASSLVAGEGTGELFF. As DNA, the CDR3 is TGTGCCAGCAGCTTAGTAGCGGGAGAAGGCACCGGGGAGCTGTTTTTT.

The rearrangement uses TRBV19 and TRBJ1-2; D gene unclear. This CDR3 spans 13 amino acids. Trimming removed 1 base at V and 8 bases at J, with 11 bases between. Per the germline V gene, CDR1 is LNHDA and CDR2 is SQIVND (reference sequence). The CDR3 protein is CASSIGLEEGYTF. CDR3 nucleotides: TGTGCCAGTAGTATAGGGTTGGAAGAAGGCTACACCTTC.

The gene calls are TRBV23-1 and TRBJ1-1, with 8 bases aligning to TRBD1. TRBV23-1 is an ORF for which the function is uncertain. V dropped 3 bases and J dropped 2; count of bases not matched to a gene: 5. This CDR3 spans 15 amino acids. CDR3 amino acids: CASSQRGQGNTEAFF. The CDR3 DNA is TGCGCCAGCAGTCAGCGAGGACAGGGTAACACTGAAGCTTTCTTT.

This chain connects TRBV7-4 to TRBJ1-2; weak D call: TRBD1 (6 bases). The CDR3 extends over 13 amino acids. Germline lookup yields CDR1 SGHVT and CDR2 SQSDAQ. Trimming took off 5 bases at V and 3 bases at J, with 10 bases between the two ends. This CDR3 is CASSLRQDYGYTF. In nucleotides, the CDR3 is TGTGCCAGCAGCCTAAGACAGGACTATGGCTACACCTTC.

The rearrangement joins TRBV18 to TRBJ2-1, with unresolved D. This CDR3 has 12 amino acids. The germline V and J ends were trimmed by 6 bases and 9 bases, with 12 bases remaining between them. The V gene's germline CDR1 is KGHSH and CDR2 LQKENI. CDR3 in amino acids: CASSPGSPEQFF. In DNA, the CDR3 is TGTGCCAGCTCGCCCGGGTCCCCTGAGCAGTTCTTC. Full variable domain (rest looked up from reference TRBV18 and TRBJ2-1): NAGVMQNPRHLVRRRGQEARLRCSPMKGHSHVYWYRQLPEEGLKFMVYLQKENIIDESGMPKERFSAEFPKEGPSILRIQQVVRGDSAAYFCASSPGSPEQFFGPGTRLTVL.

This clone is a singleton in its sample. The V call is TRBV6-8, the J call TRBJ1-3; 9 bases agree with TRBD1. The length of the CDR3 is 14 residues. CDR1 is MNHGY, CDR2 SAAAGT, per germline. Trimming removed 10 bases from V and 4 bases from J; junction bases left unmatched: 8. In DNA form, the CDR3 reads TGTGCCATCAAGGGACAGGGAGACGGAAACACCATATATTTT. This gives the protein CAIKGQGDGNTIYF.